The 23 T cell receptor beta chains below were found in one sample sequenced in a study of OX40 agonist ivuxolimab in advanced cancers. Measured with immunoSEQ multiplex PCR; TCRdb has only the in-frame clones, and not every one. Here the sample spans 70,000 to 100,000 clones, 80% to 85% being singletons. Material: CD4+ or CD8+ T cells sorted from blood, obtained in a trial of the OX40 agonist ivuxolimab. These receptors originate from an adult with an advanced solid tumor such as melanoma, head and neck, liver or kidney cancer.

The rearrangement links TRBV2 to TRBJ1-4; D is unclear. V dropped 6 bases and J dropped 5 bases, with 13 bases sitting between them. Per the germline V gene, CDR1 is SNHLY and CDR2 is FYNNEI. The CDR3 spans 14 residues. CDR3 in amino acids: CASREGSGNEKLFF. CDR3 sequence (DNA): TGTGCCAGCAGGGAGGGTAGTGGGAATGAAAAACTGTTTTTT.

V and J are TRBV7-2 and TRBJ1-5, with 9 nucleotides matching TRBD1. The junction had 8 bases not matched to a gene; V was cut back by 5 bases and J by 12 bases. The germline V gene encodes CDR1 SGHTA and CDR2 FQGNSA. The CDR3 extends over 13 amino acids. The CDR3 DNA reads as TGTGCCAGCAGCGCGTCCGGGACAGGGCTCCAGCATTTT. Amino acids: CASSASGTGLQHF.

Only one count was recorded for this clone. The chain recombines TRBV7-2 with TRBJ1-2, with 10 positions matching TRBD1. Per the germline V gene, CDR1 is SGHTA and CDR2 is FQGNSA. Trimming took 4 bases from V and 5 from J; bases not matched to a gene: 4. The CDR3 runs 14 residues. CDR3 coding DNA: TGTGCCAGCAGCTCCGACAGGGGGCTGTATGGCTACACCTTC. Protein sequence: CASSSDRGLYGYTF. The whole variable domain, filled in from reference TRBV7-2 and TRBJ1-2, reads GAGVSQSPSNKVTEKGKDVELRCDPISGHTALYWYRQSLGQGLEFLIYFQGNSAPDKSGLPSDRFSAERTGGSVSTLTIQRTQQEDSAVYLCASSSDRGLYGYTFGSGTRLTVV.

The chain recombines TRBV20-1 with TRBJ1-2; D perhaps matches TRBD1 (5 bases). Per germline, CDR1 DFQATT and CDR2 SNEGSKA (reference sequence). Trimming shortened V by 7 bases and J by 3 bases, and 9 bases separated the two germline ends. There are 11 residues in the CDR3. CDR3 DNA: TGCAGTGGGGGGGAAGACTATGGCTACACCTTC. Amino acid sequence: CSGGEDYGYTF.

The chain has TRBV7-3 and TRBJ1-2; D is possibly TRBD1 (6 bases). The germline V gene encodes CDR1 SGHTA and CDR2 FQGTGA. The CDR3 has 13 residues. V dropped 5 bases and J dropped 6 bases, with 13 bases sitting between them. CDR3 protein: CASSPRRGDGYTF. In nucleotides, the CDR3 is TGTGCCAGCAGCCCCCGTAGGGGGGATGGCTACACCTTC.

The chain links TRBV6-6 to TRBJ2-7; D may match TRBD1 or TRBD2 (5 bases each). V lost 9 bases and J 1 base, leaving 13 bases between the germline ends. CDR1 is MNHNY and CDR2 is SVGAGI in the germline V gene (reference sequence). The CDR3 covers 13 residues. The CDR3 region has the DNA TGTGCCAGTTCGAGGGGAGCTTCCTACGAGCAGTACGTC. Amino acid sequence: CASSRGASYEQYV.

The chain couples TRBV7-6 to TRBJ2-5; 7 bases agree with TRBD2. Germline-derived CDR1 and CDR2 are SGHVS and FNYEAQ. With V trimmed by 1 base and J by 5 bases, 10 bases remained unmatched. The CDR3 has 16 residues. CDR3 nucleotide sequence: TGTGCCAGCAGCTTAGACCCTAGCGGAGGTGGGGAGACCCAGTACTTC. Translating it yields CASSLDPSGGGETQYF.

V gene TRBV27 combines with J gene TRBJ2-2, with a weak D call TRBD2 (5 bases). Trimming took off 5 bases at V and 4 bases at J, with 20 bases between the two ends. The germline V gene has CDR1 MNHEY and CDR2 SMNVEV (reference sequence). The CDR3 length is 17 residues. CDR3 residues: CASSPGAASLPTGELFF. CDR3 in DNA: TGTGCCAGCAGTCCCGGAGCGGCTTCATTGCCCACCGGGGAGCTGTTTTTT.

The chain combines TRBV5-6 with TRBJ2-2; TRBD1 matches at 7 bases. The CDR3 is 16 amino acids. The germline V gene encodes CDR1 SGHDT and CDR2 YYEEEE. V was pared by 4 bases and J by 5 bases, with 11 bases of the junction left unmatched. The CDR3 DNA follows: TGTGCCAGCAGCACCGCGACAGGGATGAGGACCGGGGAGCTGTTTTTT. This encodes CASSTATGMRTGELFF.

CDR3 sequence (DNA): TGTGCCAGCTCACCCGACAGGGGAGGTGAAAAACTGTTTTTT. This translates into CASSPDRGGEKLFF. J is TRBJ1-4 and V is TRBV18; 8 nucleotides agree with TRBD1. V dropped 3 bases and J dropped 7; count of bases not matched to a gene: 4. The CDR3 runs to 14 residues. Per germline, CDR1 KGHSH and CDR2 LQKENI.

This clone was seen a single time. The chain couples TRBV11-2 to TRBJ1-1; no firm D call. Trimming pared 3 bases from V and 0 bases from J, leaving 11 bases between. The CDR3 runs to 15 residues. Germline-derived CDR1 and CDR2 are SGHAT and FQNNGV. CDR3 sequence (DNA): TGTGCCAGCAGCTTGGGGAAAGCGGTGAACACTGAAGCTTTCTTT. Residues: CASSLGKAVNTEAFF.

This clone was recorded only once. This rearrangement joins TRBV9 to TRBJ1-2; 9 bases are a match to TRBD1. The CDR3 length is 13 residues. The germline CDR1 and CDR2 sequences are SGDLS and YYNGEE. V shed 4 bases, J shed 7 bases, and the junction held 5 bases outside the gene matches. The CDR3, as DNA: TGTGCCAGCAGCCCACAGGGGGCTGGTGGCTACACCTTC. Its translation is CASSPQGAGGYTF.

This clone came up a few times. The junction does not match germline at one end; this may be a read error. DNA for the CDR3: TGTGCCAGCAGCAGATCCGACACGGAAGCTTTCTTT. Its translation: CASSRSDTEAFF. The chain employs TRBV6-5 and TRBJ1-1; no clear D gene. There are 12 residues in the CDR3. Germline CDR1 reads MNHEY; CDR2 reads SVGAGI.

The genes are TRBV5-1 and TRBJ1-1; possibly TRBD1 for D (6 bases). With 5 bases removed from V and 2 bases from J, the gap between germline ends came to 13 bases. The CDR3 contains 14 residues. Germline-derived CDR1 and CDR2 are SGHRS and YFSETQ. The CDR3 region is CASSHSDSNTEAFF. The CDR3 DNA reads TGCGCCAGCAGTCATTCGGACAGCAACACTGAAGCTTTCTTT.

The chain couples TRBV7-2 to TRBJ2-5; D uncertain. The germline CDR1 and CDR2 sequences are SGHTA and FQGNSA. Trimming shortened V by 6 bases and J by 7 bases, and 12 bases separated the two germline ends. CDR3 size: 12 residues. The CDR3 coding sequence is TGTGCCAGCAGTCCGGGCCCGTCGACCCAGTACTTC. Protein product: CASSPGPSTQYF.

This sequence joins TRBV28 and TRBJ2-1; 10 bases are a match to TRBD1. The V segment lost 2 bases and the J segment 8 bases; nucleotides outside the gene matches: 12. The CDR3 runs 17 residues. Germline loops: CDR1 MDHEN, CDR2 SYDVKM. The CDR3 protein is CASSLGIRDRGIYEQFF. The CDR3 region has the DNA TGTGCCAGCAGTTTAGGGATCCGGGACAGGGGTATCTATGAGCAGTTCTTC.

The chain links TRBV30 to TRBJ1-1; D uncertain. The V gene lost 3 bases and the J gene lost 0 bases, with 8 bases spanning the gap. This CDR3 is built from 13 residues. In germline, CDR1 is GTSNPN, CDR2 SVGIG (reference sequence). As DNA, the CDR3 is TGTGCCTGGAGCATACAACTGAACACTGAAGCTTTCTTT. It translates to CAWSIQLNTEAFF.

The J gene is TRBJ1-5, the V gene TRBV7-2, with 7 bases lining up with TRBD1. Per the germline V gene, CDR1 is SGHTA and CDR2 is FQGNSA. V was clipped by 3 bases and J by 5 bases; unmatched bases: 7. This CDR3 is built from 15 residues. CDR3 sequence: CASSLMNRGDQPQHF. As DNA, the CDR3 is TGTGCCAGCAGCTTGATGAACAGGGGCGATCAGCCCCAGCATTTT.

The gene calls are TRBV11-2 and TRBJ2-7; D may be TRBD1 or TRBD2 (6 bases each). Germline values: CDR1 SGHAT, CDR2 FQNNGV. CDR3 length: 16 residues. Between the trimmed V and J ends, which lost 3 bases and 6 bases, there was a span of 21 bases. The CDR3 loop is CASSFVSGALTGEQYF. The CDR3 bases are TGTGCCAGCAGCTTTGTCTCGGGGGCCTTAACGGGCGAGCAGTACTTC.

This clone has only a few counts. J is TRBJ1-1 and V is TRBV6-4; no clear D gene. The CDR3 has 13 amino acids. Looked up from germline, CDR1 is MRHNA and CDR2 is SNTAGT. V lost 6 bases and J lost 0, with 8 bases in between. The CDR3 sequence: CASRRPMNTEAFF. The CDR3 DNA sequence: TGTGCCAGCAGGCGGCCCATGAACACTGAAGCTTTCTTT.

The V gene is TRBV12-5, the J gene TRBJ1-1, with D uncertain. Germline CDR1 and CDR2: LGHNT and FRNRAP. This CDR3 is 13 amino acids long. The V end was cut by 3 bases, the J end by 5 bases, with 10 bases between. Here the CDR3 reads CASGFYASTEAFF. The CDR3, as DNA: TGTGCTAGTGGTTTTTACGCTTCAACTGAAGCTTTCTTT.

This clone was picked up one time. The rearrangement uses TRBV19 and TRBJ2-5; the match to TRBD2 covers 9 bases. The length of the CDR3 is 14 residues. Germline V gives CDR1 LNHDA, CDR2 SQIVND (reference sequence). With V trimmed by 5 bases and J by 4 bases, 5 bases remained unmatched. CDR3 protein: CASSRGGAPETQYF. The CDR3 DNA reads TGTGCCAGTAGTCGCGGGGGGGCCCCAGAGACCCAGTACTTC.

The genes are TRBV30 and TRBJ1-2, with D tentatively TRBD1 (5 bases). Trimming removed 4 bases from V and 5 bases from J, with 17 bases in between. CDR3 length: 14 residues. In germline, CDR1 is GTSNPN, CDR2 SVGIG (reference sequence). CDR3 nucleotide sequence: TGTGCCTGGACAGAGACGGGACCGATTTATGGCTACACCTTC. This codes for CAWTETGPIYGYTF.